This T cell receptor beta chain was recovered during a study of blood T cell repertoires in COVID-19. Study in general: Italy, Spain and the United States were the sources of the convalescent and acute COVID-19 samples. T cells, B-cell-depleted T cells, or PBMCs provided the cDNA or gDNA that served as material.

Germline assignment: CDR1 MGHRA and CDR2 YSYEKL. The junction had 8 bases not matched to a gene; V was cut back by 0 bases and J by 4 bases. This CDR3 region has 16 residues. Authors' methods: Nucleated cell counts were estimated from reference gene primer amplification. Sequencing was performed with immunoSEQ multiplex PCR; in TCRdb, only in-frame clones are kept and a portion is missing. For V, J and clone size, that table is used; D and trimming come from the DNA. This table holds 40,000 to 45,000 clones, 80% to 90% found once. The material sequenced was peripheral blood. This clonotype was sampled from a human donor in a cohort sampled during active COVID-19. The rearrangement uses TRBV4-1 and TRBJ2-5; TRBD2 matches 7 bases. Written as DNA, the CDR3 is TGCGCCAGCAGCCAAGATGGCCGGACGGGAGGAGAGACCCAGTACTTC. It encodes CASSQDGRTGGETQYF.